A single sample is the source of the 21 T cell receptor beta chains below, sequenced in a study of cytomegalovirus exposure and HLA in healthy donors. In the PCR, 60 Vbeta and 13 Jbeta primers were used. The method was immunoSEQ multiplex PCR; TCRdb's version includes in-frame clones alone and lacks a portion of them. In the table there are roughly 130,000 clones, 60% to 85% of which are singletons. Sequenced: PBMCs. These receptors were obtained from a male donor in good health and CMV-seropositive.

This clone has just a few counts. The gene calls are TRBV5-1 and TRBJ2-7, with 7 bases aligning to TRBD1. The CDR3 runs to 14 residues. Germline CDR1 and CDR2: SGHRS and YFSETQ. V shed 3 bases, J shed 3 bases, and the junction held 6 bases outside the gene matches. CDR3 bases: TGCGCCAGCAGCTCCGGGACAGCAATCTACGAGCAGTACTTC. Translated: CASSSGTAIYEQYF.

Only one count was recorded for this clone. The chain joins TRBV6-1 to TRBJ2-7; TRBD1 is a possible D gene (8 bases). The CDR3 extends over 12 amino acids. CDR1 MNHNS and CDR2 SASEGT come from the germline V gene. Trimming cost V 11 bases and J 9 bases, with 20 bases left between them. The CDR3 loop reads CAADREGRGQYF. CDR3 in DNA: TGTGCCGCGGACAGGGAGGGGAGAGGGCAGTACTTC.

V is TRBV13 and J is TRBJ1-2; D uncertain. The CDR3 contains 15 residues. CDR1 and CDR2 from the germline V gene are PRHDT and FYEKMQ (reference sequence). Trimming took 5 bases from V and 4 from J, leaving 17 bases between them. CDR3 sequence reads: CASSPRRVGVYGYTF. For the CDR3, the DNA is TGTGCCAGCAGCCCGAGGCGGGTCGGGGTCTATGGCTACACCTTC.

This chain connects TRBV6-5 to TRBJ2-2; 9 bases align to TRBD2. V dropped 4 bases and J dropped 8; count of bases not matched to a gene: 11. This CDR3 spans 16 amino acids. Germline lookup yields CDR1 MNHEY and CDR2 SVGAGI. CDR3 region: CASSSEREAGMGELFF. As DNA, the CDR3 is TGTGCCAGCAGTTCTGAGCGGGAGGCAGGGATGGGGGAGCTGTTTTTT.

Here the CDR3 DNA reads TGTGCCAGCAGTTTACAGAGGGGGGGCTTCTACGAGCAGTACTTC. This codes for CASSLQRGGFYEQYF. The gene calls are TRBV7-2 and TRBJ2-7; tentative D call: TRBD2 (7 bases). The CDR3 extends over 15 amino acids. Germline V lookup: CDR1 SGHTA, CDR2 FQGNSA. V gave up 6 bases and J gave up 3 bases, with 18 bases separating them.

This sequence joins TRBV18 and TRBJ2-3, with D possibly matching TRBD1 (5 bases). In germline, CDR1 is KGHSH, CDR2 LQKENI. The CDR3 totals 13 residues. V dropped 3 bases and J dropped 6 bases, with 10 bases sitting between them. The chain's CDR3 is CASSPQGADTQYF. The DNA for the CDR3 is TGTGCCAGCTCACCCCAGGGTGCCGATACGCAGTATTTT.

V and J are TRBV5-1 and TRBJ1-6, with 9 bases that match TRBD1. The CDR3 extends over 21 amino acids. The trim removed 5 bases at V and 0 bases at J, leaving 18 bases unmatched. CDR1 SGHRS and CDR2 YFSETQ come from the germline V gene. The CDR3 loop reads CASRQLPGTGHVGSYNSPLHF. The CDR3 DNA reads TGCGCCAGCAGACAACTACCTGGGACAGGGCATGTTGGCTCCTATAATTCACCCCTCCACTTT.

The chain employs TRBV10-3 and TRBJ1-1; D ambiguous. The germline CDR1 and CDR2 sequences are ENHRY and SYGVKD. Trimming pared 7 bases from V and 4 bases from J, leaving 13 bases between. The CDR3 has 13 amino acids. The CDR3 DNA sequence: TGTGCCATCATGGAGGGAGAGTCCACTGAAGCTTTCTTT. It yields the protein CAIMEGESTEAFF.

This sequence joins TRBV29-1 and TRBJ1-2, with D hard to call. V was shortened by 3 bases and J by 2 bases, with 7 bases between the two germline ends. Germline V gene data show CDR1 as SQVTM and CDR2 as ANQGSEA. The CDR3 contains 12 residues. The chain's CDR3 is CSVDLANYGYTF. For the CDR3, the DNA is TGCAGCGTTGATCTTGCGAACTATGGCTACACCTTC.

This sequence joins TRBV29-1 and TRBJ2-3; 9 positions match TRBD1. CDR1 and CDR2 (germline): SQVTM, ANQGSEA. The CDR3 length is 15 residues. The junction had 10 bases not matched to a gene; V was cut back by 2 bases and J by 7 bases. The CDR3 sequence is CSVELRQGGGNTQYF. Written as DNA, the CDR3 is TGCAGCGTTGAATTACGACAGGGGGGTGGAAATACGCAGTATTTT.

The chain couples TRBV6-1 to TRBJ2-1; 11 nucleotides match TRBD2. J gave up 5 bases and V 6 bases, and 6 bases lay outside the gene matches. The CDR3 sequence is 15 residues long. Germline V gene sequence: CDR1 MNHNS, CDR2 SASEGT. The CDR3 loop is CASRGLAVSDNEQFF. For the CDR3, the DNA is TGTGCCAGCAGGGGACTAGCGGTATCCGACAATGAGCAGTTCTTC.

The rearrangement joins TRBV4-1 to TRBJ2-7, with 7 bases that match TRBD2. The CDR3 contains 15 residues. V was pared by 5 bases and J by 6 bases, with 13 bases of the junction left unmatched. Germline V lookup: CDR1 MGHRA, CDR2 YSYEKL. This chain's CDR3 is CASSESGTSVSEQYF. The CDR3 DNA sequence: TGCGCCAGCAGCGAAAGCGGGACCTCTGTTAGCGAGCAGTACTTC.

In this sample, this clone turned up a few times. The rearrangement links TRBV5-4 to TRBJ1-1; D ambiguous. The CDR3 is made up of 14 amino acids. Germline lookup yields CDR1 SGHNT and CDR2 YYREEE (reference sequence). Trimming removed 4 bases from V and 1 base from J, with 11 bases in between. CDR3 bases: TGTGCCAGCAGCCCCTCGGCAGGGAACACTGAAGCTTTCTTT. It codes for CASSPSAGNTEAFF.

The CDR3 DNA sequence: TGTGCCAGCAGCCGAGACAGGGGAAAGGGTGGCTACACCTTC. It codes for CASSRDRGKGGYTF. The genes are TRBV5-8 and TRBJ1-2, with TRBD1 matching over 8 bases. Looked up from germline, CDR1 is SGHTS and CDR2 is YDEGEE. The CDR3 contains 14 residues. V lost 4 bases, J lost 7 bases, and 9 bases stayed unmatched. The full variable domain, its missing parts supplied by reference TRBV5-8 and TRBJ1-2, is EAGVTQSPTHLIKTRGQQATLRCSPISGHTSVYWYQQALGLGLQFLLWYDEGEERNRGNFPPRFSGRQFPNYSSELNVNALELEDSALYLCASSRDRGKGGYTFGSGTRLTVV.

This clone was seen a single time. The chain employs TRBV18 and TRBJ2-1; D is uncertain. Trimming pared 3 bases from V and 0 bases from J, leaving 15 bases between. The CDR3 has 17 amino acids. Per germline, CDR1 KGHSH and CDR2 LQKENI. The chain's CDR3 is CASSPTPGDPSYNEQFF. CDR3 DNA sequence: TGTGCCAGCTCACCCACCCCGGGTGATCCCTCCTACAATGAGCAGTTCTTC. The whole variable domain, remainder taken from reference TRBV18 and TRBJ2-1, is NAGVMQNPRHLVRRRGQEARLRCSPMKGHSHVYWYRQLPEEGLKFMVYLQKENIIDESGMPKERFSAEFPKEGPSILRIQQVVRGDSAAYFCASSPTPGDPSYNEQFFGPGTRLTVL.

The chain has TRBV2 and TRBJ2-5, with a possible D match to TRBD2 (6 bases). CDR3 length: 16 amino acids. CDR1 is SNHLY and CDR2 is FYNNEI in the germline V gene. V lost 1 base and J 4 bases, leaving 16 bases between the germline ends. CDR3 coding DNA: TGTGCCAGCAGTGAAGTTGTAGTGGGAGGTCCAGAGACCCAGTACTTC. It yields the protein CASSEVVVGGPETQYF.

J is TRBJ1-1 and V is TRBV5-1; D is possibly TRBD1 (6 bases). Trimming cost V 1 base and J 1 base, with 17 bases left between them. The CDR3 is 17 amino acids. CDR1 SGHRS and CDR2 YFSETQ come from the germline V gene. The CDR3 sequence: CASSLWSGGYSNTEAFF. The CDR3 DNA follows: TGCGCCAGCAGCTTGTGGTCTGGGGGCTATTCGAACACTGAAGCTTTCTTT.

The V call is TRBV28, the J call TRBJ2-2; 7 bases are a match to TRBD2. This CDR3 has 14 amino acids. Germline assignment: CDR1 MDHEN and CDR2 SYDVKM. Trimming cost V 8 bases and J 5 bases; bases outside gene matches: 8. CDR3 protein: CASLTAGTTGELFF. The CDR3 region has the DNA TGTGCCAGCCTGACAGCGGGAACGACCGGGGAGCTGTTTTTT.

This chain links TRBV25-1 with TRBJ2-2, with 7 bases lining up with TRBD1. The CDR3 covers 14 residues. The J segment lost 3 bases and the V segment lost 4 bases, leaving 2 bases of the junction unmatched. Germline CDR1 MGHDK, CDR2 SYGVNS. The CDR3 coding sequence is TGTGCCAGCAGTGGTCAGGGGGACACCGGGGAGCTGTTTTTT. It codes for CASSGQGDTGELFF.

The chain couples TRBV5-6 to TRBJ1-6; D may be TRBD1 (6 bases). Germline V gives CDR1 SGHDT, CDR2 YYEEEE. V was trimmed by 0 bases and J by 7 bases, leaving 14 bases between them. CDR3 size: 16 residues. The CDR3 here is CASSLGQAVMNSPLHF. CDR3 bases: TGTGCCAGCAGCTTGGGACAGGCCGTGATGAATTCACCCCTCCACTTT.

This clone was recorded once. The chain joins TRBV27 to TRBJ1-3, with TRBD1 matching 7 bases. The V and J ends lost 4 bases and 7 bases, in that order; junction bases with no gene match: 7. Germline V gene lookup returns CDR1 MNHEY and CDR2 SMNVEV (reference sequence). The CDR3 extends over 14 amino acids. CDR3 coding DNA: TGTGCCAGCAGTTCGACAGGGTTGGGTAACACCATATATTTT. Amino acid sequence: CASSSTGLGNTIYF.